This TCR beta chain was found in a study of cytomegalovirus exposure and HLA in healthy donors. Study observations and caveats: Donors belonging to an Asian-associated ancestry cluster reportedly showed fewer N-insertions in productive TCRs than the roughly 670-donor mean, according to what a later analysis found.

In the case of this clone: Its antigen is not identified.

Vbeta (60) and Jbeta (13) primers were used in the PCR. Assay: immunoSEQ multiplex PCR; the TCRdb copy retains only in-frame clones and omits some. Among some 150,000 clones listed, around a tenth were seen once. Germline CDR1 is LNHDA and CDR2 is SQIVND (reference sequence). This CDR3 is 14 amino acids long. V was pared by 8 bases and J by 7 bases, with 9 bases of the junction left unmatched. The source of this sequence is a male donor in good health and CMV-seronegative. This sequence joins TRBV19 and TRBJ1-5, with 9 bases fitting TRBD1. Sequenced sample: PBMCs. The CDR3 loop reads CASRDRERGQPQHF. Written as DNA, the CDR3 is TGTGCCAGTCGGGACAGGGAAAGAGGACAGCCCCAGCATTTT.